This T cell receptor beta chain was identified in a study of human T cells and chemical hapten exposure. MiXCR was run by TCRdb on the 5' RACE reads, yielding one entry per CDR3 protein. The sample has about 81,000 distinct CDR3 sequences, about 7.7% seen once. Germline CDR1 SGHTA, CDR2 FQGNSA. V was cut by 5 bases and J by 1 base, with 14 bases left in between. CDR3 length: 15 amino acids. Before extraction, the whole blood was not fractionated, and total RNA was taken from it. This chain joins TRBV7-2 and TRBJ1-1; possible D gene TRBD1, 6 bases. The TCR originated in a male donor in good health. The CDR3 DNA reads TGTGCCAGCAGCCCAGCCGGACAGCAGAACACTGAAGCTTTCTTT. This sequence encodes CASSPAGQQNTEAFF.